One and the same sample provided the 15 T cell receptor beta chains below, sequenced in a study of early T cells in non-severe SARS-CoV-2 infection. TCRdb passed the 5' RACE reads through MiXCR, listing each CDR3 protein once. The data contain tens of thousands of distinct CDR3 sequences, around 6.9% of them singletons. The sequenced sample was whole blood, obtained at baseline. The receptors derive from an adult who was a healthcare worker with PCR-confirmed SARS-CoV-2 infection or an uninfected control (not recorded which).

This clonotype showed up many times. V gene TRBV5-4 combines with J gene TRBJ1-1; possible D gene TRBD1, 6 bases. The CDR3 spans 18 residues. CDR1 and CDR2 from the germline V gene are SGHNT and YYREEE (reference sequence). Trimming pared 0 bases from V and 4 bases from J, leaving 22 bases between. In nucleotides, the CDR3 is TGTGCCAGCAGCTTGGCGGTCGGCAGGGGTGTGGAGGGCACTGAAGCTTTCTTT. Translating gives CASSLAVGRGVEGTEAFF.

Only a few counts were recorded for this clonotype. The CDR3 region has the DNA TGTGCCAGCAGCCAGTTTTCCGAGCAGTACTTC. It translates to CASSQFSEQYF. The chain links TRBV14 to TRBJ2-7; the D is unclear. There are 11 residues in the CDR3. Germline values: CDR1 SGHDN, CDR2 FVKESK. V dropped 3 bases and J dropped 6 bases, with 6 bases sitting between them.

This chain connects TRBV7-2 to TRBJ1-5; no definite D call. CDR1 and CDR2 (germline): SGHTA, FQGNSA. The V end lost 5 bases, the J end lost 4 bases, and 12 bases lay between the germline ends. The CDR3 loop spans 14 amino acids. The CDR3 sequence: CASSQLVGNQPQHF. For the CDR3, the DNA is TGTGCCAGCAGCCAATTGGTAGGGAATCAGCCCCAGCATTTT.

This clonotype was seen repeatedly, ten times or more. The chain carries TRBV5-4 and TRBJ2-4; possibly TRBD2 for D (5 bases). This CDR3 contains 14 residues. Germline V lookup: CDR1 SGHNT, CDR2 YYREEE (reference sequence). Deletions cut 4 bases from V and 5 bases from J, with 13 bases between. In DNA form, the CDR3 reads TGTGCCAGCAGCGAACGAGGGAGAGAAAACATTCAGTACTTC. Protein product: CASSERGRENIQYF.

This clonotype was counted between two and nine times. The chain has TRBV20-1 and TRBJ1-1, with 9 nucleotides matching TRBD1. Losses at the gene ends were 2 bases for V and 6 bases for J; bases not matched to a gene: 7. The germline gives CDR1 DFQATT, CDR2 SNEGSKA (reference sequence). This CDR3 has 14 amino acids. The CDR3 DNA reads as TGCAGTGCTAGACAGACAGGGGGTATGGCTGAAGCTTTCTTT. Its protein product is CSARQTGGMAEAFF.

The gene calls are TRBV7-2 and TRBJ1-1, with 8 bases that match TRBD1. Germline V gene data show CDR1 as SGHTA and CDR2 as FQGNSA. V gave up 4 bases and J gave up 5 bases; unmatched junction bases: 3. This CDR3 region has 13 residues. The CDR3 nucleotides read TGTGCCAGCAGCTCACAGGGGGTTACTGAAGCTTTCTTT. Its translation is CASSSQGVTEAFF. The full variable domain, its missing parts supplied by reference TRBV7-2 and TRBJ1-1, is GAGVSQSPSNKVTEKGKDVELRCDPISGHTALYWYRQSLGQGLEFLIYFQGNSAPDKSGLPSDRFSAERTGGSVSTLTIQRTQQEDSAVYLCASSSQGVTEAFFGQGTRLTVV.

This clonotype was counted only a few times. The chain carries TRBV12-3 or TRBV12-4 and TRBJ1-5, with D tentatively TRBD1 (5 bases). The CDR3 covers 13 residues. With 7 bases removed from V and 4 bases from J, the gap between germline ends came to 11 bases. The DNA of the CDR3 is TGTGCCAGCAATACACAGGAGAATCAGCCCCAGCATTTT. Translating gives CASNTQENQPQHF.

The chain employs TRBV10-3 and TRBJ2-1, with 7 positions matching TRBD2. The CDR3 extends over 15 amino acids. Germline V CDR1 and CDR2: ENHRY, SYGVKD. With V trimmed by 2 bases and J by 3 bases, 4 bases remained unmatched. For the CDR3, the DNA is TGTGCCATCAGTGAGCTCGGCGGGAGCTACAATGAGCAGTTCTTC. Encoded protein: CAISELGGSYNEQFF.

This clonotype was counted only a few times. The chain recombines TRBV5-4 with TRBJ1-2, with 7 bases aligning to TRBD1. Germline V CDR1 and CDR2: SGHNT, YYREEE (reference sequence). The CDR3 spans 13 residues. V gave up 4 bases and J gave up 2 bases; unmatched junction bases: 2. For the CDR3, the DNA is TGTGCCAGCAGCCAGGGACAGAACTATGGCTACACCTTC. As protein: CASSQGQNYGYTF.

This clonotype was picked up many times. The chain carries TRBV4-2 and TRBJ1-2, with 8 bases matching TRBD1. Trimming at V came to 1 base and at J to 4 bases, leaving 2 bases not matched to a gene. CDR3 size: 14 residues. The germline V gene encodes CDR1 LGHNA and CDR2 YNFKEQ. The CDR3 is CASSQGTGTYGYTF. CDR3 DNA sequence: TGTGCCAGCAGCCAAGGGACAGGGACCTATGGCTACACCTTC.

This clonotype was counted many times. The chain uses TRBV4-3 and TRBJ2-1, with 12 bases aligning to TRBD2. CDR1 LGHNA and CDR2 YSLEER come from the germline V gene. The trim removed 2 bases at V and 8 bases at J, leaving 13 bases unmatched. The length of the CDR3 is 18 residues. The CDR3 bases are TGCGCCAGCAGCCAACGACTAGCGGGAGCGCTACAATCTTATGAGCAGTTCTTC. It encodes CASSQRLAGALQSYEQFF.

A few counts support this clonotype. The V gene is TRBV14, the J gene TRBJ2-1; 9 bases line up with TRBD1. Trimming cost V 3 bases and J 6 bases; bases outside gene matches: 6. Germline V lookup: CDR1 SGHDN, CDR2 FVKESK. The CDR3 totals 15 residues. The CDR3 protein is CASSQVMTGGNEQFF. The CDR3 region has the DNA TGTGCCAGCAGCCAGGTGATGACAGGGGGCAATGAGCAGTTCTTC.

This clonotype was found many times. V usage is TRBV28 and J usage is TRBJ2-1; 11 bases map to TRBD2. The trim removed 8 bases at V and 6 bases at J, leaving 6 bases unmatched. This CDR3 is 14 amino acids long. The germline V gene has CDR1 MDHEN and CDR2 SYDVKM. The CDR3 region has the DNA TGTGCCAGCCGCCCTGGACTAGCGGGCAATGAGCAGTTCTTC. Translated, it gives CASRPGLAGNEQFF. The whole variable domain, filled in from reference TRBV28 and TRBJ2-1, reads DVKVTQSSRYLVKRTGEKVFLECVQDMDHENMFWYRQDPGLGLRLIYFSYDVKMKEKGDIPEGYSVSREKKERFSLILESASTNQTSMYLCASRPGLAGNEQFFGPGTRLTVL.

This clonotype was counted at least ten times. The CDR3 bases are TGTGCCAGCAGTGCCGAAATAGACTACAATGAGCAGTTCTTC. Translation gives CASSAEIDYNEQFF. V usage is TRBV6-4 and J usage is TRBJ2-1; D is ambiguous. The germline V gene encodes CDR1 MRHNA and CDR2 SNTAGT. The CDR3 runs to 14 residues. Trimming removed 4 bases from V and 3 bases from J, with 10 bases in between.

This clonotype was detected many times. CDR3 nucleotide sequence: TGTGCCAGCAGCACCGGGACTAGCGGGAGGGGCTACCAAGAGACCCAGTACTTC. Amino acid sequence: CASSTGTSGRGYQETQYF. The chain couples TRBV12-3 or TRBV12-4 to TRBJ2-5; 16 bases map to TRBD2. Trimming cost V 6 bases and J 0 bases; bases outside gene matches: 7. The length of the CDR3 is 18 residues.